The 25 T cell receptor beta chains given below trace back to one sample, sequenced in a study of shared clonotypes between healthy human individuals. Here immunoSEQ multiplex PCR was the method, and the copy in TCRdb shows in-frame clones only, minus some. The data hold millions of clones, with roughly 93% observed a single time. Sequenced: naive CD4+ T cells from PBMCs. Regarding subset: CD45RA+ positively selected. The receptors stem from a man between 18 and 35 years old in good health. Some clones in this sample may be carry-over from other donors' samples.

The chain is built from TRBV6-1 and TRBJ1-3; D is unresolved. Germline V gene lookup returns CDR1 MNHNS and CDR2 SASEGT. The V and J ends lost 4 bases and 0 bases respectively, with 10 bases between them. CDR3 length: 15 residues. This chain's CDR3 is CASSGGLISGNTIYF. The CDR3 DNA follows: TGTGCCAGCAGTGGAGGTCTGATCTCTGGAAACACCATATATTTT.

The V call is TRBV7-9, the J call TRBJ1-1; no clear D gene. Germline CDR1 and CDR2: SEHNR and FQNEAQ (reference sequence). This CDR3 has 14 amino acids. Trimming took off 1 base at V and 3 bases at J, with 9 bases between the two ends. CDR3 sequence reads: CASSLVGRDTEAFF. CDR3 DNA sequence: TGTGCCAGCAGCTTAGTTGGGAGGGACACTGAAGCTTTCTTT.

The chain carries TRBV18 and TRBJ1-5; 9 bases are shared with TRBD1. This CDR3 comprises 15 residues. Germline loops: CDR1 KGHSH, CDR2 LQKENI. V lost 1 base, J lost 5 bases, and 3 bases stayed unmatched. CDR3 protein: CASSPQQGADQPQHF. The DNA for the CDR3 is TGTGCCAGCTCACCACAACAGGGGGCAGATCAGCCCCAGCATTTT.

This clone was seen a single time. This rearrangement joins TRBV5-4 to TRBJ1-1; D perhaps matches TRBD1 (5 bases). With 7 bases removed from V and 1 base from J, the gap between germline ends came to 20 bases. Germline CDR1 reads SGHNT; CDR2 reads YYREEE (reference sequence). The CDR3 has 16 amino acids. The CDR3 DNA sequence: TGTGCCAGCGACCCCCGCCCCGACAGCCCGAACACTGAAGCTTTCTTT. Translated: CASDPRPDSPNTEAFF.

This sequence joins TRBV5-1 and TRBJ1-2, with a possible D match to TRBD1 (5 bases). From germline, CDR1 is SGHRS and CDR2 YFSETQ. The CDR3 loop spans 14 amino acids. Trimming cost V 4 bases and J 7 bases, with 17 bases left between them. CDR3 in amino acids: CASSPPGPVFGYTF. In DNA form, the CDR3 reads TGCGCCAGCAGCCCACCGGGGCCCGTCTTTGGCTACACCTTC. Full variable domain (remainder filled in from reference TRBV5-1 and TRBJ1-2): KAGVTQTPRYLIKTRGQQVTLSCSPISGHRSVSWYQQTPGQGLQFLFEYFSETQRNKGNFPGRFSGRQFSNSRSEMNVSTLELGDSALYLCASSPPGPVFGYTFGSGTRLTVV.

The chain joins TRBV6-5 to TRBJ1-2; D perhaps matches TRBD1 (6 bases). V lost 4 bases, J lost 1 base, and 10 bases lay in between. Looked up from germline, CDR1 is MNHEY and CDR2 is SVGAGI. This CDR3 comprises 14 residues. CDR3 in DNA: TGTGCCAGCAGTTCGGACAGCGTTAACTATGGCTACACCTTC. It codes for CASSSDSVNYGYTF.

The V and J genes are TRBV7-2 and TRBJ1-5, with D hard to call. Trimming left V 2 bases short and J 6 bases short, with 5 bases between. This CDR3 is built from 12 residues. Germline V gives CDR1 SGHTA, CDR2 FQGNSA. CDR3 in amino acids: CASSLMGQPQHF. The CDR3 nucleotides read TGTGCCAGCAGCTTAATGGGTCAGCCCCAGCATTTT.

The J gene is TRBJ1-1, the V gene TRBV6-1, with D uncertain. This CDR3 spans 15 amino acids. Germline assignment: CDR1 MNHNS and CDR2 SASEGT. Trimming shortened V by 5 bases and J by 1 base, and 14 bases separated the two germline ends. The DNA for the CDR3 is TGTGCCAGCAGTCGGGAGTATGGATCGAACACTGAAGCTTTCTTT. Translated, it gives CASSREYGSNTEAFF.

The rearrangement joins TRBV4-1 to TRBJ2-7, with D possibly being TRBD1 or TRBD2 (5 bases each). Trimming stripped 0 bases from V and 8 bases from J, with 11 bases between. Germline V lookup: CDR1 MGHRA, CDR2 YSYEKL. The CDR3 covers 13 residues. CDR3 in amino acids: CASSQDRGRKQYF. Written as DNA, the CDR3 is TGCGCCAGCAGCCAAGACCGGGGACGAAAGCAGTACTTC.

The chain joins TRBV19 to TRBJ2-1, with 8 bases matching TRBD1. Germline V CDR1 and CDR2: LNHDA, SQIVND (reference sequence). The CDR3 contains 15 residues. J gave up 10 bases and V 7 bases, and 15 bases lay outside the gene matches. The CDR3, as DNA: TGTGCCAGTACCCTTACAGGGGGAACTTTGATCGAGCAGTTCTTC. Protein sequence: CASTLTGGTLIEQFF.

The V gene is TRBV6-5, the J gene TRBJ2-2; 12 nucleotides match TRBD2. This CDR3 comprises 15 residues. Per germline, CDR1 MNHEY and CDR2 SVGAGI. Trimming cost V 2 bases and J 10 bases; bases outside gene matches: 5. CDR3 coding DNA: TGTGCCAGCAGTTACGCGACTAGCGGGGGCTCGGAGCTGTTTTTT. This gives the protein CASSYATSGGSELFF.

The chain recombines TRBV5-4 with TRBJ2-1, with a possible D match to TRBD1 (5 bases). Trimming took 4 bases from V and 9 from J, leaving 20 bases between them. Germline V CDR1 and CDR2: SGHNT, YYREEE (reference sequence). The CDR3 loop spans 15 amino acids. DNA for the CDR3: TGTGCCAGCAGCCTACCCACCACAAGACAGACTGAGCAGTTCTTC. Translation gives CASSLPTTRQTEQFF.

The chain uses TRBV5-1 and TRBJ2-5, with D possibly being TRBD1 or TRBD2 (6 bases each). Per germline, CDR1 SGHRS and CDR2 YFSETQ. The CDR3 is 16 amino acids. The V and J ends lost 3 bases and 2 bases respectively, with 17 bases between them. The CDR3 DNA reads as TGCGCCAGCAGCTGGGGGGCAGGGAGCATACAAGAGACCCAGTACTTC. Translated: CASSWGAGSIQETQYF. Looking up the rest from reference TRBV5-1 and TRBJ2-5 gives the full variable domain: KAGVTQTPRYLIKTRGQQVTLSCSPISGHRSVSWYQQTPGQGLQFLFEYFSETQRNKGNFPGRFSGRQFSNSRSEMNVSTLELGDSALYLCASSWGAGSIQETQYFGPGTRLLVL.

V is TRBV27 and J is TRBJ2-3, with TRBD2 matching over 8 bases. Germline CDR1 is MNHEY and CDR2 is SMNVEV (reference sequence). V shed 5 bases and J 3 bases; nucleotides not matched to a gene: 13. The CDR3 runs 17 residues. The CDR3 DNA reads TGTGCCAGCAGTCCCCGCGGATTGGGCGGGAGGACAGATACGCAGTATTTT. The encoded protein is CASSPRGLGGRTDTQYF.

The CDR3 loop is CASSLRLAGGYEQYF. As DNA, the CDR3 is TGTGCCAGTAGTCTCAGACTAGCGGGAGGGTACGAGCAGTACTTC. The chain links TRBV19 to TRBJ2-7, with TRBD2 matching over 14 bases. The CDR3 totals 15 residues. The germline V gene encodes CDR1 LNHDA and CDR2 SQIVND (reference sequence). The V gene end was trimmed by 5 bases and the J gene end by 4 bases; junction bases not matched to a gene: 4.

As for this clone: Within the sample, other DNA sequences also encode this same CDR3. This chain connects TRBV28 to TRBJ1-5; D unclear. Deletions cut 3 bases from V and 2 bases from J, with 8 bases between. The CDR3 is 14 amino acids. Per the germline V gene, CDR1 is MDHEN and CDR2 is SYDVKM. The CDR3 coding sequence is TGTGCCAGCAGTTTTGCCGGGGGCAATCAGCCCCAGCATTTT. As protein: CASSFAGGNQPQHF.

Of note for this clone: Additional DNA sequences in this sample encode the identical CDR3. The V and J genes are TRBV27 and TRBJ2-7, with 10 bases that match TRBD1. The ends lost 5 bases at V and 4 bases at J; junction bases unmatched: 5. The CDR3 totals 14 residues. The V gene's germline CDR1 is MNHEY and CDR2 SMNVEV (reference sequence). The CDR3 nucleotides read TGTGCCAGCAGTCCGGGACAGGGGAGGTACGAGCAGTACTTC. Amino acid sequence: CASSPGQGRYEQYF.

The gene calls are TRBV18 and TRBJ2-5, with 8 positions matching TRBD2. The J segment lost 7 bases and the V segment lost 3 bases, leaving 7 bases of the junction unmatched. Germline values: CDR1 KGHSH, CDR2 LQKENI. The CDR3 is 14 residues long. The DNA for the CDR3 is TGTGCCAGCTCACCCGGTACACGGGAGGGGACCCAGTACTTC. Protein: CASSPGTREGTQYF.

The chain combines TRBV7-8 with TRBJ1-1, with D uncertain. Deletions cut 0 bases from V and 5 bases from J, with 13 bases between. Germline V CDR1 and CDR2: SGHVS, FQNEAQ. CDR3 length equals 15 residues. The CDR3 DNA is TGTGCCAGCAGCTTAGCTTTTAGGGAGGTGACTGAAGCTTTCTTT. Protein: CASSLAFREVTEAFF.

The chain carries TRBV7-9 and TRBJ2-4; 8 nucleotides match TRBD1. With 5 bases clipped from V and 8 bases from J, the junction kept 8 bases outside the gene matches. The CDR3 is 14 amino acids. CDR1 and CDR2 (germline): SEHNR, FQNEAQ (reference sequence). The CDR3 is CASSTGQGVHIQYF. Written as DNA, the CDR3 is TGTGCCAGCAGCACCGGACAGGGAGTCCACATTCAGTACTTC.

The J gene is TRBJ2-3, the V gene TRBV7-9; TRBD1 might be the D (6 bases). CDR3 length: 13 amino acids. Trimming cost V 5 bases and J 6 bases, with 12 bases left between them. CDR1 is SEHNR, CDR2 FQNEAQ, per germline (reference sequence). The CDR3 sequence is CASSVTGLDTQYF. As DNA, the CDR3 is TGTGCCAGCAGCGTAACAGGGTTGGATACGCAGTATTTT.

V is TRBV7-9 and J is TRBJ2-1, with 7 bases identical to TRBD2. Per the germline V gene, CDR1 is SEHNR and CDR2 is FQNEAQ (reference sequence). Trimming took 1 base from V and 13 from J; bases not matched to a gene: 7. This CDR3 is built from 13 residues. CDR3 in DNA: TGTGCCAGCAGCTTAGTTGGGCTAGCGGATCAGTTCTTC. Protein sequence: CASSLVGLADQFF. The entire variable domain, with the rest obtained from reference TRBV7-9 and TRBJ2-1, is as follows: DTGVSQNPRHKITKRGQNVTFRCDPISEHNRLYWYRQTLGQGPEFLTYFQNEAQLEKSRLLSDRFSAERPKGSFSTLEIQRTEQGDSAMYLCASSLVGLADQFFGPGTRLTVL.

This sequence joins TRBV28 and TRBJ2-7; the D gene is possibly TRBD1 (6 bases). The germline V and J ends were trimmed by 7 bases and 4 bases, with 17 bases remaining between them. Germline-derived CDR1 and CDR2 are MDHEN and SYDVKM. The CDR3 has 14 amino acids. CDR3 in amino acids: CASKGTGTNYEQYF. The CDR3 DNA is TGTGCCAGCAAGGGAACGGGGACAAATTACGAGCAGTACTTC.

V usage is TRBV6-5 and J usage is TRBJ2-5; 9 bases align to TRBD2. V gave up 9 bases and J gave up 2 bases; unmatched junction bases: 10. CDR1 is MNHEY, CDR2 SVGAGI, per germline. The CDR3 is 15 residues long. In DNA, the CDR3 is TGTGCCAGTAAGGGGCGGGAGGGGAATCAAGAGACCCAGTACTTC. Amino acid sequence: CASKGREGNQETQYF.

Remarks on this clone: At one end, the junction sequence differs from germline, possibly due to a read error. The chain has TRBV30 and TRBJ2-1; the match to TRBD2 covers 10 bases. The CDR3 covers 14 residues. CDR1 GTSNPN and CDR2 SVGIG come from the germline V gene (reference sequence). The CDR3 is CAWKSGRAYIEQFF. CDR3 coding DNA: TGTGCCTGGAAGAGCGGGAGGGCCTACATTGAGCAGTTCTTC.